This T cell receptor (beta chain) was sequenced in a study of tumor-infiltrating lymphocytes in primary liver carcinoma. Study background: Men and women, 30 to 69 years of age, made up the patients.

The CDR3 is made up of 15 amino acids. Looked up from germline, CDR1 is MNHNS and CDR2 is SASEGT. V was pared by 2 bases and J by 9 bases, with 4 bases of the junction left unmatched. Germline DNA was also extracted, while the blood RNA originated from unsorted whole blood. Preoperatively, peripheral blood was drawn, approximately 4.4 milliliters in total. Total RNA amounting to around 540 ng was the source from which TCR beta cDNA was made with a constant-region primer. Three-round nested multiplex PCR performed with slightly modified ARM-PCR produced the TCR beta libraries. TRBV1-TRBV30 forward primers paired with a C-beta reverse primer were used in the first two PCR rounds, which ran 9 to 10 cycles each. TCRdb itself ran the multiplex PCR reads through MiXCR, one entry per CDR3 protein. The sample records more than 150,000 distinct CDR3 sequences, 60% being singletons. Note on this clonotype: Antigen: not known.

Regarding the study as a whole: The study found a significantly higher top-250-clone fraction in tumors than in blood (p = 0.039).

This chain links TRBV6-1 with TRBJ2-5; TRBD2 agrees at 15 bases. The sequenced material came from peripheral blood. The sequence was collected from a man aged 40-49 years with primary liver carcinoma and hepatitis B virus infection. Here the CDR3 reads CASSERTSGREAQYF. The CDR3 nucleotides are TGTGCCAGCAGTGAAAGGACTAGCGGGAGGGAGGCCCAGTACTTC.